The 24 T cell receptor beta chains below all came from one sample that was sequenced in a study of T-cell reconstitution after alpha-beta-depleted transplantation in children. During its preparation, the TCRbeta library received unique molecular identifiers. TCRdb reanalysed the PCR reads using MiXCR and keeps one entry per CDR3 protein. The data contain about 350,000 distinct CDR3 sequences, about 14% of them singletons. This material consisted of PBMCs, taken from the stem cell graft. The receptors here all came from a human donor who donated a stem cell graft to a child with Fanconi anemia.

This clonotype was detected many times. The rearrangement joins TRBV24-1 to TRBJ2-1; D might be TRBD2 (5 bases). This CDR3 region has 13 residues. V shed 9 bases and J shed 7 bases, with 15 bases lying between them. Germline values: CDR1 KGHDR, CDR2 SFDVKD. CDR3 region: CATANTRVNEQFF. CDR3 in DNA: TGTGCCACCGCGAATACGAGGGTAAATGAGCAGTTCTTC.

The chain couples TRBV18 to TRBJ2-2; 7 bases fit TRBD1. V lost 3 bases to trimming and J lost 7 bases; unmatched junction nucleotides: 8. The CDR3 contains 15 residues. CDR1 is KGHSH and CDR2 is LQKENI in the germline V gene. In DNA, the CDR3 is TGTGCCAGCTCACCTGACAGGGTGACGATCGGGGAGCTGTTTTTT. Protein product: CASSPDRVTIGELFF.

This clonotype showed up many times. V is TRBV28 and J is TRBJ1-2; maybe TRBD1 (6 bases). V dropped 2 bases and J dropped 6 bases, with 13 bases sitting between them. The CDR3 loop spans 14 amino acids. Germline lookup yields CDR1 MDHEN and CDR2 SYDVKM. CDR3 residues: CASSLRQAVDGYTF. CDR3 sequence (DNA): TGTGCCAGCAGTTTACGACAGGCAGTGGATGGCTACACCTTC.

This clonotype was found many times. The chain uses TRBV7-9 and TRBJ2-1; D may be TRBD1 (6 bases). Trimming took 1 base from V and 5 from J, leaving 12 bases between them. The germline gives CDR1 SEHNR, CDR2 FQNEAQ (reference sequence). This CDR3 has 15 amino acids. The CDR3 nucleotides are TGTGCCAGCAGCTTAGGTGTGACAGGCCACAATGAGCAGTTCTTC. It is translated as CASSLGVTGHNEQFF.

The chain carries TRBV3-1 and TRBJ2-5, with TRBD1 identical over 8 bases. The CDR3 extends over 15 amino acids. Germline lookup yields CDR1 LGHDT and CDR2 YNNKEL (reference sequence). V trimming: 4 bases; J trimming: 1 base; junction bases outside the gene matches: 5. The chain's CDR3 is CASSLTGVGQETQYF. CDR3 DNA sequence: TGTGCCAGCAGCCTGACAGGGGTTGGCCAAGAGACCCAGTACTTC.

This clonotype appeared many times. This chain connects TRBV5-1 to TRBJ2-5; 8 bases are shared with TRBD2. Germline assignment: CDR1 SGHRS and CDR2 YFSETQ. The CDR3 totals 15 residues. V was pared by 4 bases and J by 2 bases, with 7 bases of the junction left unmatched. CDR3 residues: CASSASAGGQETQYF. The DNA for the CDR3 is TGCGCCAGCAGCGCTAGCGCGGGAGGACAAGAGACCCAGTACTTC.

The CDR3 region is CASSLAPDPFSGNTIYF. Written as DNA, the CDR3 is TGCGCCAGCAGCTTGGCCCCGGACCCTTTCTCTGGAAACACCATATATTTT. The chain carries TRBV5-1 and TRBJ1-3; D gene uncertain. Germline V gene lookup returns CDR1 SGHRS and CDR2 YFSETQ. The CDR3 consists of 17 residues. V shed 0 bases and J shed 0 bases, with 13 bases lying between them.

The chain combines TRBV5-1 with TRBJ2-5; weak D call: TRBD2 (5 bases). The CDR3 totals 14 residues. From germline, CDR1 is SGHRS and CDR2 YFSETQ. Trimming stripped 4 bases from V and 1 base from J, with 11 bases between. CDR3 coding DNA: TGCGCCAGCAGCCCGGACGCGGGCCAAGAGACCCAGTACTTC. Protein: CASSPDAGQETQYF.

The chain couples TRBV18 to TRBJ1-5; no reliable D call. CDR1 and CDR2 (germline): KGHSH, LQKENI. The CDR3 has 15 amino acids. Between the trimmed V and J ends, which lost 3 bases and 0 bases, there was a span of 9 bases. DNA for the CDR3: TGTGCCAGCTCACCCCTAAGGACTAGCAATCAGCCCCAGCATTTT. This encodes CASSPLRTSNQPQHF. The full variable domain, completed using reference TRBV18 and TRBJ1-5, is NAGVMQNPRHLVRRRGQEARLRCSPMKGHSHVYWYRQLPEEGLKFMVYLQKENIIDESGMPKERFSAEFPKEGPSILRIQQVVRGDSAAYFCASSPLRTSNQPQHFGDGTRLSIL.

This clonotype turned up a few times. The chain couples TRBV9 to TRBJ2-5; D is perhaps TRBD2 (6 bases). Germline assignment: CDR1 SGDLS and CDR2 YYNGEE. The V gene lost 3 bases and the J gene lost 2 bases, with 11 bases spanning the gap. CDR3 size: 14 residues. CDR3 sequence: CASSGVGGQETQYF. The CDR3, as DNA: TGTGCCAGCAGCGGGGTGGGGGGACAAGAGACCCAGTACTTC.

This clonotype came up many times. The chain links TRBV7-9 to TRBJ1-2; 7 nucleotides align to TRBD1. The V gene's germline CDR1 is SEHNR and CDR2 FQNEAQ (reference sequence). After removal of 4 bases from V and 4 bases from J, the junction contained 3 bases not matched to a gene. The CDR3 is 13 amino acids. The CDR3 is CASSSTGIYGYTF. CDR3 DNA: TGTGCCAGCAGCTCGACAGGGATCTATGGCTACACCTTC.

The chain uses TRBV10-3 and TRBJ2-3; D may correspond to TRBD1 or TRBD2 (5 bases each). V lost 6 bases, J lost 0 bases, and 13 bases lay in between. This CDR3 region has 15 residues. CDR1 is ENHRY, CDR2 SYGVKD, per germline. The CDR3: CAISLTRTSTDTQYF. In nucleotides, the CDR3 is TGTGCCATCAGCCTAACTAGGACAAGCACAGATACGCAGTATTTT.

This clonotype was observed at least ten times. The chain joins TRBV7-9 to TRBJ1-1; D is ambiguous. Trimming left V 8 bases short and J 0 bases short, with 13 bases between. Germline CDR1 is SEHNR and CDR2 is FQNEAQ (reference sequence). The CDR3 is made up of 14 amino acids. CDR3 in amino acids: CASSKTSMNTEAFF. CDR3 sequence (DNA): TGTGCCAGCTCCAAGACGAGCATGAACACTGAAGCTTTCTTT.

This clonotype was observed a few times. J is TRBJ2-7 and V is TRBV4-2; no clear D gene. Germline V gives CDR1 LGHNA, CDR2 YNFKEQ. There are 13 residues in the CDR3. V was shortened by 5 bases and J by 3 bases, with 11 bases between the two germline ends. Here the CDR3 reads CASSGAGGYEQYF. CDR3 sequence (DNA): TGTGCCAGCAGCGGCGCCGGCGGCTACGAGCAGTACTTC.

This clonotype was seen a handful of times. This sequence joins TRBV4-3 and TRBJ1-2; D unclear. The CDR3 length is 15 residues. The germline V gene has CDR1 LGHNA and CDR2 YSLEER. Trimming left V 0 bases short and J 8 bases short, with 16 bases between. As DNA, the CDR3 is TGCGCCAGCAGCCAAGATCCCCCCGCGGGGAGCGGCTACACCTTC. It is translated as CASSQDPPAGSGYTF.

The rearrangement links TRBV7-9 to TRBJ1-3; D gene unclear. The CDR3 contains 16 residues. CDR1 and CDR2 from the germline V gene are SEHNR and FQNEAQ (reference sequence). V lost 5 bases and J lost 4, with 18 bases in between. The CDR3 DNA sequence: TGTGCCAGCAGCCCCACCGGACCTCTGGGGGGAAACACCATATATTTT. Its protein is CASSPTGPLGGNTIYF.

This clonotype was counted between two and nine times. The chain's CDR3 is CACSGQGYEQYF. DNA of the CDR3: TGTGCCTGCTCCGGACAGGGCTACGAGCAGTACTTC. This chain uses TRBV30 with TRBJ2-7; 8 positions match TRBD1. Trimming at V came to 6 bases and at J to 3 bases, leaving 4 bases not matched to a gene. Germline V lookup: CDR1 GTSNPN, CDR2 SVGIG (reference sequence). The CDR3 runs to 12 residues.

This clonotype has a count of ten or more. V and J are TRBV7-9 and TRBJ1-6; weak D call: TRBD1 (6 bases). From germline, CDR1 is SEHNR and CDR2 FQNEAQ (reference sequence). Between the trimmed V and J ends, which lost 3 bases and 6 bases, there was a span of 12 bases. This CDR3 is built from 15 residues. CDR3 protein: CASSLDSPGNSPLHF. DNA of the CDR3: TGTGCCAGCAGCTTGGACAGCCCTGGTAATTCACCCCTCCACTTT.

As for this clonotype: The missing conserved phenylalanine or tryptophan at the end of this CDR3 makes a read error likely. V gene TRBV12-3 or TRBV12-4 combines with J gene TRBJ1-2; TRBD1 agrees at 9 bases. The CDR3 runs to 16 residues. Trimming took 3 bases from V and 6 from J; bases not matched to a gene: 11. This CDR3 reads CASSFTGGLSAHGYTY. The CDR3 DNA reads as TGTGCCAGCAGTTTTACAGGGGGCCTAAGCGCTCATGGCTACACCTAC.

This clonotype was seen a handful of times. The chain couples TRBV3-1 to TRBJ1-6; D ambiguous. V was shortened by 1 base and J by 12 bases, with 10 bases between the two germline ends. This CDR3 spans 13 amino acids. CDR1 is LGHDT, CDR2 YNNKEL, per germline (reference sequence). DNA of the CDR3: TGTGCCAGCAGCCAAGGTCGGGAGAGACCCCTCCACTTT. It encodes CASSQGRERPLHF.

This clonotype was detected many times. V gene TRBV6-2 or TRBV6-3 combines with J gene TRBJ2-1, with TRBD1 matching 8 bases. The CDR3 runs 14 residues. Germline CDR1 MNHEY, CDR2 SVGEGT. Germline trimming cut 5 bases from V and 6 bases from J; bases unmatched to any gene: 6. The CDR3 sequence is CASSGGQGGNEQFF. Written as DNA, the CDR3 is TGTGCCAGCAGTGGCGGACAGGGCGGCAATGAGCAGTTCTTC.

This clonotype was counted ten times or more. The chain links TRBV5-1 to TRBJ1-2; maybe TRBD1 (6 bases). CDR1 is SGHRS and CDR2 is YFSETQ in the germline V gene. This CDR3 contains 14 residues. V lost 0 bases and J 6 bases, leaving 12 bases between the germline ends. CDR3 sequence reads: CASSLAGGANGYTF. CDR3 in DNA: TGCGCCAGCAGCTTGGCTGGGGGGGCCAATGGCTACACCTTC.

This clonotype came up many times. The V call is TRBV12-5, the J call TRBJ2-1; the D gene is possibly TRBD2 (6 bases). Germline-derived CDR1 and CDR2 are LGHNT and FRNRAP. With 1 base removed from V and 7 bases from J, the gap between germline ends came to 11 bases. The CDR3 is made up of 14 amino acids. The CDR3 nucleotides read TGTGCTAGTGGTTTGGGCGAGCGGGCTAATGAGCAGTTCTTC. Protein sequence: CASGLGERANEQFF.

This clonotype was seen more than once but under ten times. The gene calls are TRBV7-9 and TRBJ1-3; D remains ambiguous. The germline V gene has CDR1 SEHNR and CDR2 FQNEAQ (reference sequence). V lost 1 base and J 1 base, leaving 14 bases between the germline ends. This CDR3 has 17 amino acids. Here the CDR3 DNA reads TGTGCCAGCAGCTTAGAGAGCCTCTGGGTGTCTGGAAACACCATATATTTT. Its translation: CASSLESLWVSGNTIYF.